This T cell receptor beta chain was captured in a study of shared clonotypes between healthy human individuals. Study overall: Ranging from 18 to 49 in age, donors were two women and three men. The study used three CD4 naive, three CD4 memory, two CD8 naive and one CD8 memory plate per donor. Notes on the study in general: Naive subsets generally exceeded memory subsets in estimated richness.

Sorted-subset replicate PCR reactions contained roughly 200 ng DNA, corresponding to roughly 29,000 T cell genomes. The method was immunoSEQ multiplex PCR; TCRdb's version includes in-frame clones alone and lacks a portion of them. The sample records around 2,100,000 clones, roughly 95% being singletons. Points on this clone: Antigen: not known.

Trimming left V 4 bases short and J 0 bases short, with 6 bases between. Germline CDR1 is SQVTM and CDR2 is ANQGSEA. This CDR3 is built from 12 residues. CD45RO negativity and positive selection for CCR7 defined naive CD8 cells, a population that excluded terminally differentiated effector memory CD45RA+ cells. The rearrangement uses TRBV29-1 and TRBJ1-1; D not resolved. The receptor was derived from a man in his late teens or twenties in good health. The sample consisted of naive CD8+ T cells sorted from blood. The CDR3 DNA follows: TGCAGCGTTGTATCCATGAACACTGAAGCTTTCTTT. It yields the protein CSVVSMNTEAFF.